This T cell receptor (beta chain) came from a study of cytomegalovirus exposure and HLA in healthy donors. PCR was performed using 60 Vbeta and 13 Jbeta primers. Profiled with immunoSEQ multiplex PCR; TCRdb holds only in-frame clones, not every one. Among 130,000 or so clones listed, roughly 79% were seen once. Germline lookup yields CDR1 MGHDK and CDR2 SYGVNS. CDR3 length: 13 amino acids. V gave up 4 bases and J gave up 2 bases, with 7 bases separating them. This clone is a singleton in its sample. Its antigen is not identified. Study-wide results and caveats: A later analysis showed TCR association rates differing by HLA locus, peaking at DRB1 and lowest at HLA-C. Presence/absence comparisons presumed near-even sequencing depth among donors.

The receptor comes from a man aged 25-40 years in good health and CMV-seronegative. This chain links TRBV25-1 with TRBJ2-3; D remains ambiguous. Material for sequencing was PBMCs. CDR3 residues: CASSGQITDTQYF. The DNA of the CDR3 is TGTGCCAGCAGTGGCCAGATCACAGATACGCAGTATTTT.